The sequence of this T cell receptor (beta chain) was determined in a study of cytomegalovirus exposure and HLA in healthy donors. Findings and limits, study-wide: Later work found most CMV-associated TCR beta chains apparently HLA-restricted.

The PCR ran on 60 Vbeta and 13 Jbeta primers. The repertoire was sequenced with immunoSEQ multiplex PCR; TCRdb's copy has only in-frame clones and lacks some. This repertoire shows some 140,000 clones, about 74% found once; its top ten account for over 3%. In regard to this clone: Its antigen remains unknown.

CDR3 size: 11 residues. V was cut by 2 bases and J by 8 bases, with 6 bases left in between. The germline V gene has CDR1 MNHEY and CDR2 SVGAGI. The sample taken for sequencing was PBMCs. This clonotype was obtained from a middle-aged man in good health and CMV-seronegative. V and J are TRBV6-5 and TRBJ1-1, with D maybe TRBD1 (5 bases). The DNA of the CDR3 is TGTGCCAGCAGTTACGGGGGGGAAGCTTTCTTT. This translates into CASSYGGEAFF.